This entry is about one T cell receptor (beta chain). The data originate from a study of blood T cell repertoires in COVID-19. Study as a whole: The study drew acute and convalescent COVID-19 samples from the United States, Italy and Spain.

In the study's own analysis: The assay estimated nucleated cells by amplifying reference gene primers. Some clones are missing from TCRdb's copy, which holds only in-frame ones; the method was immunoSEQ multiplex PCR. D and trimming were read from the DNA, whereas the V and J calls and clone size are those reported in that table. The repertoire holds approximately 150,000 clones, around 74% seen once, with 8% to 8.5% in the top ten. Seattle enrolled patients during active infection and tracked them longitudinally. This CDR3 has 15 amino acids. After removal of 0 bases from V and 1 base from J, the junction contained 2 bases not matched to a gene. Looked up from germline, CDR1 is SGDLS and CDR2 is YYNGEE.

This clonotype was obtained from a woman aged 55 to 70 with COVID-19, enrolled during active disease. The chain combines TRBV9 with TRBJ2-7, with 9 bases matching TRBD2. Sequenced input: peripheral blood. CDR3 DNA: TGTGCCAGCAGCGTAGGTAGCGGGGGTTCCTACGAGCAGTACTTC. Protein: CASSVGSGGSYEQYF.